The 15 T cell receptor beta chains given below trace back to one sample, sequenced in a study of blood T cell repertoires in COVID-19. The protocol was immunoSEQ multiplex PCR, while the TCRdb copy is restricted to in-frame clones and leaves out a portion. The sample shows under 110,000 clones, 75% to 85% of them seen only once. The specimen sequenced was peripheral blood. These receptors were taken from a man at least 80 years old with COVID-19, enrolled during active disease.

The chain joins TRBV24-1 to TRBJ2-5; D may be TRBD1 (6 bases). The CDR3 contains 11 residues. V lost 9 bases and J lost 4, with 8 bases in between. CDR1 is KGHDR and CDR2 is SFDVKD in the germline V gene. The CDR3 sequence: CATGRGETQYF. CDR3 DNA sequence: TGTGCCACCGGCAGGGGAGAGACCCAGTACTTC.

The chain links TRBV27 to TRBJ2-5, with a possible D match to TRBD2 (5 bases). V was clipped by 5 bases and J by 5 bases, with 15 bases between them. CDR3 length equals 14 residues. CDR1 MNHEY and CDR2 SMNVEV come from the germline V gene (reference sequence). The CDR3 reads CASSAGLPVETQYF. CDR3 in DNA: TGTGCCAGCAGTGCCGGACTCCCCGTCGAGACCCAGTACTTC.

Only a few counts were recorded for this clone. J is TRBJ2-3 and V is TRBV6-2 or TRBV6-3; no clear D gene. Trimming cost V 5 bases and J 9 bases, with 15 bases left between them. The CDR3 runs 13 residues. CDR1 is MNHEY, CDR2 SVGEGT, per germline. CDR3 coding DNA: TGTGCCAGCAGTCGAACTCCCGTTAGCACGCAGTATTTT. It codes for CASSRTPVSTQYF.

The V gene is TRBV5-1, the J gene TRBJ2-2, with 9 bases that match TRBD1. CDR1 SGHRS and CDR2 YFSETQ come from the germline V gene. V shed 2 bases, J shed 5 bases, and the junction held 7 bases outside the gene matches. The CDR3 totals 16 residues. In DNA, the CDR3 is TGCGCCAGCAGCTTTTCCGGGACAGGGCTTACCGGGGAGCTGTTTTTT. Its protein product is CASSFSGTGLTGELFF.

This clone showed up just a few times. The chain couples TRBV24-1 to TRBJ2-5; 14 bases are a match to TRBD2. Unmatched junction bases numbered 12, after V lost 2 bases and J lost 5 bases. The CDR3 is 19 amino acids. The germline gives CDR1 KGHDR, CDR2 SFDVKD. CDR3 DNA: TGTGCCACCAGTGATTCCCACTCGGGACTAGCGGGAGATCTTGAGACCCAGTACTTC. Translated: CATSDSHSGLAGDLETQYF.

This sequence joins TRBV14 and TRBJ2-5, with 7 bases identical to TRBD1. CDR3 length: 16 amino acids. Germline V lookup: CDR1 SGHDN, CDR2 FVKESK. V shed 1 base and J 4 bases; nucleotides not matched to a gene: 9. Here the CDR3 reads CASSQVSTGYGETQYF. CDR3 in DNA: TGTGCCAGCAGCCAAGTCTCGACAGGGTATGGAGAGACCCAGTACTTC.

The rearrangement joins TRBV11-1 to TRBJ1-1; TRBD1 might be the D (6 bases). This CDR3 is 15 amino acids long. From germline, CDR1 is SGHAT and CDR2 FQDESV (reference sequence). The V and J ends lost 0 bases and 4 bases respectively, with 12 bases between them. Here the CDR3 reads CASSLALGAPTEAFF. The CDR3 DNA sequence: TGTGCCAGCAGCTTAGCGTTGGGGGCTCCCACTGAAGCTTTCTTT.

The chain joins TRBV19 to TRBJ1-2, with a possible D match to TRBD1 (6 bases). CDR3 size: 15 residues. Germline values: CDR1 LNHDA, CDR2 SQIVND (reference sequence). Deletions cut 4 bases from V and 1 base from J, with 13 bases between. CDR3 sequence reads: CASSTLDSINYGYTF. CDR3 bases: TGTGCCAGTAGTACCCTGGACAGTATTAACTATGGCTACACCTTC.

The genes are TRBV6-5 and TRBJ2-3, with 7 nucleotides matching TRBD2. Germline CDR1 MNHEY, CDR2 SVGAGI. The CDR3 totals 15 residues. V lost 6 bases, J lost 7 bases, and 13 bases stayed unmatched. DNA of the CDR3: TGTGCCAGCAGACGCGAGCGGGAATCAGTTTATACGCAGTATTTT. It codes for CASRRERESVYTQYF.

The chain is built from TRBV5-5 and TRBJ2-7; TRBD2 matches at 11 bases. The ends lost 0 bases at V and 1 base at J; junction bases unmatched: 9. The length of the CDR3 is 18 residues. Germline CDR1 reads SGHKS; CDR2 reads YYEKEE (reference sequence). The CDR3 region has the DNA TGTGCCAGCAGCTTGGGACTAGCGGGACCTCCGCTATCCTACGAGCAGTACTTC. Protein product: CASSLGLAGPPLSYEQYF. The complete variable domain, with remaining parts taken from reference TRBV5-5 and TRBJ2-7, reads DAGVTQSPTHLIKTRGQQVTLRCSPISGHKSVSWYQQVLGQGPQFIFQYYEKEERGRGNFPDRFSARQFPNYSSELNVNALLLGDSALYLCASSLGLAGPPLSYEQYFGPGTRLTVT.

The CDR3 region has the DNA TGCGCCAGCAGCTTGGCGTTGGCAGGGAACACTGAAGCTTTCTTT. This translates into CASSLALAGNTEAFF. The V and J genes are TRBV5-1 and TRBJ1-1; D remains ambiguous. The germline V gene encodes CDR1 SGHRS and CDR2 YFSETQ. CDR3 length equals 15 residues. V was pared by 0 bases and J by 1 base, with 10 bases between.

The rearrangement uses TRBV5-1 and TRBJ1-2; D is perhaps TRBD1 (6 bases). The CDR3 is made up of 14 amino acids. Per the germline V gene, CDR1 is SGHRS and CDR2 is YFSETQ. The V gene lost 0 bases and the J gene lost 8 bases, with 14 bases spanning the gap. CDR3 in DNA: TGCGCCAGCAGCTTGGGAACAGGGACGAGAGGCTACACCTTC. Translation: CASSLGTGTRGYTF.

The chain employs TRBV5-6 and TRBJ1-1, with 9 bases identical to TRBD1. The length of the CDR3 is 15 residues. The trim removed 4 bases at V and 4 bases at J, leaving 8 bases unmatched. In germline, CDR1 is SGHDT, CDR2 YYEEEE. The chain's CDR3 is CASSQGQGEFTEAFF. The CDR3 coding sequence is TGTGCCAGCAGCCAGGGACAGGGAGAGTTCACTGAAGCTTTCTTT. The full variable domain, completed using reference TRBV5-6 and TRBJ1-1, is DAGVTQSPTHLIKTRGQQVTLRCSPKSGHDTVSWYQQALGQGPQFIFQYYEEEERQRGNFPDRFSGHQFPNYSSELNVNALLLGDSALYLCASSQGQGEFTEAFFGQGTRLTVV.

The J gene is TRBJ2-3, the V gene TRBV7-9; a weak D match, TRBD1 (5 bases). The V and J ends lost 2 bases and 5 bases respectively, with 8 bases between them. The CDR3 consists of 13 residues. CDR1 and CDR2 (germline): SEHNR, FQNEAQ (reference sequence). DNA for the CDR3: TGTGCCAGCAGCTTATCTAGGGGAGATACGCAGTATTTT. It is translated as CASSLSRGDTQYF.

This chain connects TRBV21-1 to TRBJ2-2; TRBD2, the D gene given by the table, was not confirmed from the DNA. TRBV21-1 is a listed pseudogene. This CDR3 has 19 residues. Written as DNA, the CDR3 is TGTGCCAGCAGCAGAGCCCTATGGACCGGACTAGTTTACACCGGGGAGCTGTTTTTT. Its protein product is CASSRALWTGLVYTGELFF.